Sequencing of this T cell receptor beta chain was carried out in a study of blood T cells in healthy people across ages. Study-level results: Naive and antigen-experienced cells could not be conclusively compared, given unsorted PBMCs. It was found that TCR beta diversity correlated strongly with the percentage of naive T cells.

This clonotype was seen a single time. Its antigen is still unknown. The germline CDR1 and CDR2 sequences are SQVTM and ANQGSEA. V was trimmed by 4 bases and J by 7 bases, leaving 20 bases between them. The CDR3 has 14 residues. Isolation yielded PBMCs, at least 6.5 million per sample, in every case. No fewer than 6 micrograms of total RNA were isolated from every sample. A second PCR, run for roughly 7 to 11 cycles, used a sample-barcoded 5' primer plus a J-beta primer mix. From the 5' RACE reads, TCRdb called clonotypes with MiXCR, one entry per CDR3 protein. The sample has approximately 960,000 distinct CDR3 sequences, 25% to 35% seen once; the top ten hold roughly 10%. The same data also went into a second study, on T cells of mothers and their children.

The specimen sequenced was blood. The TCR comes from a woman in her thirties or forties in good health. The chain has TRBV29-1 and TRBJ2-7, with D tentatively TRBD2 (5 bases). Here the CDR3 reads CSVARLQSPGEQYF. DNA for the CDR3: TGCAGCGTTGCTCGCCTACAGTCCCCGGGGGAGCAGTACTTC.